The present entry profiles one TCR beta chain with its context. These data originate in a study of T cell changes during pregnancy in multiple sclerosis. The method was immunoSEQ multiplex PCR; TCRdb's version includes in-frame clones alone and lacks a portion of them. The sample holds 34,000 or so clones, approximately 90% seen once. This CDR3 is 16 amino acids long. Germline CDR1 and CDR2: LNHNV and YYDKDF (reference sequence). J was trimmed by 6 bases and V by 1 base; bases with no gene match: 5. The source material was CD8+ T cells from peripheral blood mononuclear cells, sampled in the first trimester of pregnancy. This chain links TRBV15 with TRBJ2-2; TRBD2 matches at 10 bases. This clonotype was obtained from a female donor with multiple sclerosis, enrolled in a pregnancy study. CDR3 DNA: TGTGCCACCAGCAGAGGAAGCGGGAGGGAGTCCGGGGAGCTGTTTTTT. This sequence encodes CATSRGSGRESGELFF.